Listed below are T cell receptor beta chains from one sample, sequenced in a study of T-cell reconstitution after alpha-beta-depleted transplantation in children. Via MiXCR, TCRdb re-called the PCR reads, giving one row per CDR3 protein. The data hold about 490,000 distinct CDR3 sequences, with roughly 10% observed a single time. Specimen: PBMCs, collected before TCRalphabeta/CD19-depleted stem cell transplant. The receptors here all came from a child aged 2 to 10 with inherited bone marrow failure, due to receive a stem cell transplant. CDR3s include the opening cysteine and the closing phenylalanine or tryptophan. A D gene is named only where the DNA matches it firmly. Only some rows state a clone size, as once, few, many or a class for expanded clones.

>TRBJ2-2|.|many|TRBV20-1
CSAGVRGRGHPGELFF
TGCAGTGCTGGCGTCAGGGGGAGGGGGCATCCCGGGGAGCTGTTTTTT
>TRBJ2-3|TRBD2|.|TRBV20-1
CSATGLAGVEDTQYF
TGCAGTGCAACGGGACTAGCGGGAGTTGAGGATACGCAGTATTTT
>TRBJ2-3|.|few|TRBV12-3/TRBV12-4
CASSRTGSLTDTQYF
TGTGCCAGCAGCCGTACAGGGTCTTTGACAGATACGCAGTATTTT
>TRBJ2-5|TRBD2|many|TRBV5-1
CASTALAGEPETQYF
TGCGCCAGCACCGCACTAGCGGGAGAGCCGGAGACCCAGTACTTC
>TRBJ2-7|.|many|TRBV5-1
CASSFVDEQYF
TGCGCCAGCAGCTTCGTCGACGAGCAGTACTTC
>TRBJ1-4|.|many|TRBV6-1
CASSPVAVFNEKLFF
TGTGCCAGCAGCCCTGTGGCAGTGTTTAATGAAAAACTGTTTTTT
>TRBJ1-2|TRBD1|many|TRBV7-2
CASAGTGHGYTF
TGTGCCAGTGCCGGGACAGGCCACGGCTACACCTTC
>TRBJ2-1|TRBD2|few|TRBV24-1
CATSPASGRYNEQFF
TGTGCCACCAGTCCGGCTAGCGGGAGGTACAATGAGCAGTTCTTC
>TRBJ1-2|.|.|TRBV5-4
CASSDDRSHGYTF
TGTGCCAGCAGTGACGACAGGTCGCATGGCTACACCTTC
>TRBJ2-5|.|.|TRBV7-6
CASSPHPGRQETQYF
TGTGCCAGCAGCCCCCACCCGGGGCGCCAAGAGACCCAGTACTTC
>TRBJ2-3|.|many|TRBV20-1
CSASNGRTDTQYF
TGCAGTGCTAGCAACGGGAGAACAGATACGCAGTATTTT
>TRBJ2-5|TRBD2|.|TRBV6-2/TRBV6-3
CASRPGTREPQYF
TGTGCCAGCAGACCCGGGACTAGAGAGCCCCAGTACTTC
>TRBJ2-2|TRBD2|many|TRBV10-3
CAISESAGTINTGELFF
TGTGCCATCAGTGAGTCGGCCGGGACTATCAACACCGGGGAGCTGTTTTTT
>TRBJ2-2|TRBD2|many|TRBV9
CASSVTSGSNTGELFF
TGTGCCAGCAGCGTGACTAGCGGGAGTAACACCGGGGAGCTGTTTTTT
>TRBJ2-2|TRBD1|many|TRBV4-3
CASSQVVGGGTGELFF
TGCGCCAGCAGCCAAGTCGTAGGGGGCGGCACCGGGGAGCTGTTTTTT
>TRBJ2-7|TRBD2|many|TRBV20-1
CSARDRSGSSYEQYF
TGCAGTGCTAGAGATCGGAGCGGGAGCTCCTACGAGCAGTACTTC
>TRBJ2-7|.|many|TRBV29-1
CSVAEGLVNEQYF
TGCAGCGTTGCGGAAGGGTTGGTAAACGAGCAGTACTTC
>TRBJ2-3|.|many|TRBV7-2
CASSLATLGGTTDTQYF
TGTGCCAGCAGCTTAGCGACGTTAGGAGGGACCACAGATACGCAGTATTTT
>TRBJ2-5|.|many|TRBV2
CASKVYQETQYF
TGTGCCAGCAAGGTGTACCAAGAGACCCAGTACTTC
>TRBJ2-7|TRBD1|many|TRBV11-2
CASQGVYEQYF
TGTGCCTCACAGGGGGTCTACGAGCAGTACTTC
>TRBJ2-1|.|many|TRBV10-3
CAISEHQGSYNEQFF
TGTGCCATCAGTGAGCATCAAGGGTCCTACAATGAGCAGTTCTTC
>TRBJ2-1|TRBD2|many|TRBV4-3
CASSQGGVEWAEQFF
TGCGCCAGCAGCCAGGGGGGGGTTGAGTGGGCTGAGCAGTTCTTC
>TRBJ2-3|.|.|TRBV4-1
CATGQSSSTDTQYF
TGCGCCACCGGACAGTCTTCAAGCACAGATACGCAGTATTTT
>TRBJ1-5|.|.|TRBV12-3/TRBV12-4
CASSSTAFNQPQHF
TGTGCCAGCAGTTCGACAGCGTTTAATCAGCCCCAGCATTTT
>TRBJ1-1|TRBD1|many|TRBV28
CASHRTGGTEAFF
TGTGCCAGCCACCGTACAGGGGGAACTGAAGCTTTCTTT
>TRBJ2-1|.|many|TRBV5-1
CASSLVSYSYNEQFF
TGCGCCAGCAGCTTGGTTAGCTACTCCTACAATGAGCAGTTCTTC
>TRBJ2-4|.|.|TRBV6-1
CASSVDPLQNIQYF
TGTGCCAGCTCCGTCGACCCGCTACAAAACATTCAGTACTTC
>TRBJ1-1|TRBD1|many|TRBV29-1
CSVRDRTLGNTEAFF
TGCAGCGTGAGGGACAGGACCCTAGGGAACACTGAAGCTTTCTTT
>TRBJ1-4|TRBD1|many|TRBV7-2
CASSPRDRDSEKLFF
TGTGCCAGCAGCCCCCGGGACAGGGACTCTGAAAAACTGTTTTTT